The 5 T cell receptor beta chains below come from one sample, sequenced in a study of T cell responses to AZD1222 COVID-19 vaccine. Here immunoSEQ multiplex PCR was the method, and the copy in TCRdb shows in-frame clones only, minus some. The table lists about 75,000 clones, roughly 91% of them singletons. Here the sequenced sample was peripheral blood, taken 28 days after the second AZD1222 dose. Source of these receptors: an adult who received the AZD1222 COVID-19 vaccine.

As DNA, the CDR3 is TGTGCCAGTAGTATGGTGGGCGCGGGTCTAGAGACCCAGTACTTC. This translates into CASSMVGAGLETQYF. The chain employs TRBV19 and TRBJ2-5; a possible D gene is TRBD2 (5 bases). CDR3 length equals 15 residues. V was pared by 3 bases and J by 4 bases, with 15 bases between. Germline CDR1 and CDR2: LNHDA and SQIVND (reference sequence).

The DNA for the CDR3 is TGTGCCAGCAGCCAAGGATTCGGCCAAAACACCGGGGAGCTGTTTTTT. It yields the protein CASSQGFGQNTGELFF. The chain links TRBV4-2 to TRBJ2-2; no firm D call. The length of the CDR3 is 16 residues. Germline V lookup: CDR1 LGHNA, CDR2 YNFKEQ. V lost 1 base and J 2 bases, leaving 11 bases between the germline ends.

The chain has TRBV6-5 and TRBJ1-5; 8 bases align to TRBD1. This CDR3 has 13 residues. The germline V gene has CDR1 MNHEY and CDR2 SVGAGI. The V and J ends lost 10 bases and 5 bases, in that order; junction bases with no gene match: 7. Here the CDR3 DNA reads TGTGCCACCTCAGGACAGGGATATCAGCCCCAGCATTTT. Its translation is CATSGQGYQPQHF.

The chain couples TRBV11-2 to TRBJ2-7, with unresolved D. This CDR3 has 16 amino acids. The germline V gene encodes CDR1 SGHAT and CDR2 FQNNGV. The ends were cut back, 5 bases at V and 1 base at J, with 18 bases in the middle. The CDR3 region is CASSPLRRVGSYEQYF. CDR3 DNA: TGTGCCAGCAGCCCATTAAGACGCGTCGGATCCTACGAGCAGTACTTC.

This clone was detected ten times or more. Other DNA sequences within the sample encode an identical CDR3. The genes are TRBV12-3 or TRBV12-4 and TRBJ2-7, with TRBD2 identical over 10 bases. The CDR3 extends over 12 amino acids. Trimming at V came to 9 bases and at J to 2 bases, leaving 1 base not matched to a gene. The DNA for the CDR3 is TGTGCCAGTAGCGGGGGGCCCTACGAGCAGTACTTC. Translated, it gives CASSGGPYEQYF.